What follows are 29 T cell receptor beta chains derived from one specimen sequenced in a study of T-cell reconstitution after alpha-beta-depleted transplantation in children. Researchers prepared the TCRbeta library using unique molecular identifiers, the study reports. TCRdb processed the PCR reads anew with MiXCR; each CDR3 protein has one entry. The data contain about 410,000 distinct CDR3 sequences, 20% of them seen just once; the ten biggest clones take up 3.8%. Sequences were derived from PBMCs from the stem cell graft donor, sampled from the stem cell graft. Receptors were obtained from a human donor who donated a stem cell graft to a child with acute myeloid leukemia.

J is TRBJ2-3 and V is TRBV11-2; no clear D gene. This CDR3 has 15 amino acids. Trimming took off 5 bases at V and 2 bases at J, with 14 bases between the two ends. Germline assignment: CDR1 SGHAT and CDR2 FQNNGV. The CDR3 sequence: CASSQTGSYTDTQYF. In DNA form, the CDR3 reads TGTGCCAGCAGCCAGACTGGGTCATACACAGATACGCAGTATTTT.

This clonotype was seen only a few times. V is TRBV27 and J is TRBJ2-2; TRBD1 aligns across 9 bases. The CDR3 contains 16 residues. Germline lookup yields CDR1 MNHEY and CDR2 SMNVEV (reference sequence). J gave up 2 bases and V 3 bases, and 4 bases lay outside the gene matches. The CDR3: CASSFRDRVNTGELFF. The CDR3 DNA follows: TGTGCCAGCAGTTTTCGGGACAGGGTCAACACCGGGGAGCTGTTTTTT.

The chain is built from TRBV29-1 and TRBJ2-1; D unclear. The CDR3 spans 11 residues. Deletions cut 2 bases from V and 8 bases from J, with 7 bases between. Germline-derived CDR1 and CDR2 are SQVTM and ANQGSEA. CDR3: CSVENGYEQFF. The CDR3 DNA is TGCAGCGTTGAAAACGGCTATGAGCAGTTCTTC.

This clonotype was counted at least ten times. The chain links TRBV6-5 to TRBJ2-7, with 7 bases aligning to TRBD2. The V and J ends lost 2 bases and 1 base, in that order; junction bases with no gene match: 5. The length of the CDR3 is 15 residues. Per the germline V gene, CDR1 is MNHEY and CDR2 is SVGAGI. CDR3 loop: CASSYGGRESYEQYF. CDR3 DNA: TGTGCCAGCAGTTACGGAGGGAGGGAGTCCTACGAGCAGTACTTC.

The J gene is TRBJ2-1, the V gene TRBV24-1, with D perhaps TRBD2 (6 bases). CDR1 and CDR2 from the germline V gene are KGHDR and SFDVKD. This CDR3 spans 16 amino acids. Trimming took 5 bases from V and 0 from J, leaving 13 bases between them. The CDR3 bases are TGTGCCACCAGTGGCCTCCGGGGGAGCTCCTACAATGAGCAGTTCTTC. Amino acid sequence: CATSGLRGSSYNEQFF.

This clonotype has only a few counts. The chain employs TRBV20-1 and TRBJ2-5; 8 bases fit TRBD1. The CDR3 contains 13 residues. The trim removed 6 bases at V and 5 bases at J, leaving 8 bases unmatched. Germline loops: CDR1 DFQATT, CDR2 SNEGSKA (reference sequence). CDR3 sequence: CSALTGGRETQYF. CDR3 DNA: TGCAGTGCCCTAACAGGGGGTCGGGAGACCCAGTACTTC.

In this sample, this clonotype turned up a few times. J is TRBJ2-1 and V is TRBV5-1; possible D gene TRBD1, 6 bases. With 5 bases removed from V and 0 bases from J, the gap between germline ends came to 12 bases. CDR3 length: 15 residues. Germline lookup yields CDR1 SGHRS and CDR2 YFSETQ. DNA of the CDR3: TGCGCCAGCAGACAGACAGGTAACTCCTACAATGAGCAGTTCTTC. As protein: CASRQTGNSYNEQFF.

This clonotype turned up a few times. The V gene is TRBV20-1, the J gene TRBJ2-4, with D tentatively TRBD1 (6 bases). Germline V gives CDR1 DFQATT, CDR2 SNEGSKA (reference sequence). Trimming removed 3 bases at V and 10 bases at J, with 10 bases between. This CDR3 has 11 residues. The CDR3 DNA is TGCAGTGCTAGCCTACAGGGTATTCAGTACTTC. It translates to CSASLQGIQYF.

This chain links TRBV5-1 with TRBJ2-2; 10 bases are a match to TRBD1. CDR1 SGHRS and CDR2 YFSETQ come from the germline V gene. V lost 5 bases, J lost 4 bases, and 5 bases stayed unmatched. The CDR3 is made up of 15 amino acids. CDR3 bases: TGCGCCAGCAGTCGGGACAGGGGCGGCACCGGGGAGCTGTTTTTT. Translated: CASSRDRGGTGELFF. Full variable domain (remainder filled in from reference TRBV5-1 and TRBJ2-2): KAGVTQTPRYLIKTRGQQVTLSCSPISGHRSVSWYQQTPGQGLQFLFEYFSETQRNKGNFPGRFSGRQFSNSRSEMNVSTLELGDSALYLCASSRDRGGTGELFFGEGSRLTVL.

This clonotype appeared many times. The chain links TRBV4-1 to TRBJ2-1; no definite D call. CDR3 length: 17 residues. The V end was cut by 1 base, the J end by 0 bases, with 13 bases between. Germline V CDR1 and CDR2: MGHRA, YSYEKL. This CDR3 reads CASSQVDLGFSYNEQFF. The DNA for the CDR3 is TGCGCCAGCAGCCAAGTGGACCTCGGGTTCTCCTACAATGAGCAGTTCTTC.

The sample holds many counts of this clonotype. The V gene is TRBV20-1, the J gene TRBJ2-3; TRBD2 agrees at 12 bases. V shed 6 bases, J shed 6 bases, and the junction held 4 bases outside the gene matches. The germline V gene has CDR1 DFQATT and CDR2 SNEGSKA (reference sequence). The CDR3 length is 13 residues. CDR3 amino acids: CSARTSGMDTQYF. CDR3 sequence (DNA): TGCAGTGCGAGGACTAGCGGGATGGATACGCAGTATTTT.

This clonotype occurred a few times. The CDR3 bases are TGTGCCAGCAGCCCATCAGGGACCAGCGGGGGTATCTTGGATACGCAGTATTTT. As protein: CASSPSGTSGGILDTQYF. J is TRBJ2-3 and V is TRBV11-1; TRBD2 agrees at 8 bases. V lost 5 bases and J lost 6; bases outside the gene matches: 19. The CDR3 has 18 residues. CDR1 is SGHAT and CDR2 is FQDESV in the germline V gene (reference sequence).

This clonotype has just a few counts. The chain has TRBV4-2 and TRBJ2-1; 10 bases are shared with TRBD2. The CDR3 extends over 16 amino acids. V trimming: 0 bases; J trimming: 4 bases; junction bases outside the gene matches: 3. From germline, CDR1 is LGHNA and CDR2 YNFKEQ. The CDR3 sequence is CASSQEPGLAYNEQFF. The CDR3 region has the DNA TGTGCCAGCAGCCAAGAACCGGGACTAGCGTACAATGAGCAGTTCTTC.

V gene TRBV15 combines with J gene TRBJ2-1; 11 bases agree with TRBD2. Germline assignment: CDR1 LNHNV and CDR2 YYDKDF (reference sequence). This CDR3 region has 16 residues. J lost 3 bases, V lost 1 base, and 2 bases had no gene match. CDR3 in amino acids: CATSRGLAGIYNEQFF. In DNA form, the CDR3 reads TGTGCCACCAGCAGAGGACTAGCGGGAATCTACAATGAGCAGTTCTTC.

As regards this clonotype: Germline and junction disagree at one end, which may indicate a read error. V gene TRBV12-3 or TRBV12-4 combines with J gene TRBJ2-1, with 14 bases aligning to TRBD2. This CDR3 is built from 19 residues. CDR3: CACSFAVPGLAGELNEQFF. The CDR3 coding sequence is TGTGCCTGCAGTTTCGCGGTCCCGGGACTAGCGGGAGAGTTAAATGAGCAGTTCTTC.

This clonotype was found many times. V usage is TRBV6-2 or TRBV6-3 and J usage is TRBJ1-1; TRBD1 matches at 10 bases. The CDR3 spans 18 residues. V was clipped by 0 bases and J by 4 bases; unmatched bases: 11. In germline, CDR1 is MNHEY, CDR2 SVGEGT. CDR3 coding DNA: TGTGCCAGCAGTTACTCCGGGACAGGGGCCTCGTGGGGCACTGAAGCTTTCTTT. Its translation: CASSYSGTGASWGTEAFF.

This clonotype was counted many times. V usage is TRBV9 and J usage is TRBJ2-2; 8 bases are shared with TRBD1. This CDR3 has 16 residues. Looked up from germline, CDR1 is SGDLS and CDR2 is YYNGEE. Trimming cost V 0 bases and J 5 bases; bases outside gene matches: 6. CDR3 amino acids: CASSVGGQARTGELFF. The CDR3 nucleotides are TGTGCCAGCAGCGTAGGGGGACAGGCGAGGACCGGGGAGCTGTTTTTT. Filled out from reference TRBV9 and TRBJ2-2, the complete variable domain reads DSGVTQTPKHLITATGQRVTLRCSPRSGDLSVYWYQQSLDQGLQFLIQYYNGEERAKGNILERFSAQQFPDLHSELNLSSLELGDSALYFCASSVGGQARTGELFFGEGSRLTVL.

This clonotype appeared a few times. The V call is TRBV25-1, the J call TRBJ2-5; 14 bases map to TRBD2. The CDR3 is made up of 16 amino acids. Trimming at V came to 1 base and at J to 4 bases, leaving 2 bases not matched to a gene. Germline loops: CDR1 MGHDK, CDR2 SYGVNS. CDR3 bases: TGTGCCAGCAGTGAATGGGGGACTAGCGGGAGAGAGACCCAGTACTTC. This gives the protein CASSEWGTSGRETQYF.

A few counts support this clonotype. The V and J genes are TRBV10-3 and TRBJ2-3; TRBD2 aligns across 12 bases. There are 15 residues in the CDR3. Per germline, CDR1 ENHRY and CDR2 SYGVKD. Unmatched junction bases numbered 1, after V lost 5 bases and J lost 1 base. CDR3 nucleotides: TGTGCCATCAGTCGGACTAGCGGGGGCACAGATACGCAGTATTTT. It translates to CAISRTSGGTDTQYF.

This clonotype came up a few times. This sequence joins TRBV20-1 and TRBJ1-1; D possibly corresponds to TRBD1 (6 bases). The CDR3 runs to 16 residues. Trimming took 2 bases from V and 7 from J, leaving 23 bases between them. In germline, CDR1 is DFQATT, CDR2 SNEGSKA (reference sequence). The CDR3 region is CSARRGGKDGWHEAFF. The CDR3 DNA reads TGCAGTGCTAGAAGGGGGGGAAAGGATGGGTGGCATGAAGCTTTCTTT.

This clonotype was seen only once. The rearrangement joins TRBV21-1 to TRBJ1-5; TRBD1, the D gene given by the table, was not confirmed from the DNA. TRBV21-1 is a listed pseudogene. The CDR3 sequence is 16 residues long. In nucleotides, the CDR3 is TGTGCCAGCAGCAATAACGGGACAGGGATTTATTGGACCCAGCATTTT. Translation gives CASSNNGTGIYWTQHF.

The chain employs TRBV6-5 and TRBJ2-7; D is possibly TRBD2 (6 bases). The CDR3 is 14 residues long. Trimming took 2 bases from V and 1 from J, leaving 9 bases between them. The germline CDR1 and CDR2 sequences are MNHEY and SVGAGI. Written as DNA, the CDR3 is TGTGCCAGCAGTTACGGGACTCATTCCTACGAGCAGTACTTC. This codes for CASSYGTHSYEQYF.

This clonotype was detected many times. V is TRBV20-1 and J is TRBJ2-1, with TRBD2 matching over 9 bases. The J segment lost 6 bases and the V segment lost 1 base, leaving 7 bases of the junction unmatched. This CDR3 spans 15 amino acids. CDR1 is DFQATT, CDR2 SNEGSKA, per germline (reference sequence). The CDR3 reads CSARGLAVVINEQFF. The CDR3 nucleotides are TGCAGTGCTAGAGGACTAGCGGTAGTCATCAATGAGCAGTTCTTC.

This clonotype was seen at least ten times. This sequence joins TRBV20-1 and TRBJ2-3; D is undetermined. Germline CDR1 is DFQATT and CDR2 is SNEGSKA (reference sequence). The CDR3 has 13 residues. V was trimmed by 1 base and J by 1 base, leaving 6 bases between them. In DNA form, the CDR3 reads TGCAGTGCTAGAGGTGCAGGCACAGATACGCAGTATTTT. Translated: CSARGAGTDTQYF.

The table lists this clonotype with many counts. This chain uses TRBV27 with TRBJ2-4, with D unresolved. CDR3 length: 16 residues. The V gene's germline CDR1 is MNHEY and CDR2 SMNVEV (reference sequence). Deletions cut 3 bases from V and 0 bases from J, with 12 bases between. The CDR3 here is CASSFGNPIAKNIQYF. DNA for the CDR3: TGTGCCAGCAGTTTTGGGAACCCTATAGCCAAAAACATTCAGTACTTC.

The chain recombines TRBV7-9 with TRBJ2-4, with D perhaps being TRBD1 or TRBD2 (5 bases each). From germline, CDR1 is SEHNR and CDR2 FQNEAQ (reference sequence). CDR3 length: 12 amino acids. Between the trimmed V and J ends, which lost 5 bases and 12 bases, there was a span of 14 bases. The CDR3 DNA is TGTGCCAGCAGCCCGGGGAAGGGGCGTCAGTACTTC. Translated: CASSPGKGRQYF.

The table lists this clonotype with a few counts. J is TRBJ1-1 and V is TRBV5-1; D gene unclear. The CDR3 has 12 residues. The V and J ends lost 4 bases and 6 bases respectively, with 10 bases between them. Germline V gene data show CDR1 as SGHRS and CDR2 as YFSETQ. In nucleotides, the CDR3 is TGCGCCAGCAGCCCCCCTGGGGCTGAAGCTTTCTTT. It translates to CASSPPGAEAFF.

V usage is TRBV2 and J usage is TRBJ2-7; D unresolved. Germline-derived CDR1 and CDR2 are SNHLY and FYNNEI. Trimming took off 3 bases at V and 1 base at J, with 10 bases between the two ends. This CDR3 has 14 amino acids. The CDR3 DNA reads as TGTGCCAGCAGTGAGAGGCGTGGTTCCTACGAGCAGTACTTC. Amino acids: CASSERRGSYEQYF.

This clonotype was seen repeatedly, ten times or more. The chain uses TRBV20-1 and TRBJ2-7; D is ambiguous. The CDR3 length is 14 residues. The V gene lost 1 base and the J gene lost 0 bases, with 10 bases spanning the gap. CDR1 DFQATT and CDR2 SNEGSKA come from the germline V gene (reference sequence). CDR3 DNA: TGCAGTGCTAGAGGGAACCCGAGCTCCTACGAGCAGTACTTC. It codes for CSARGNPSSYEQYF.